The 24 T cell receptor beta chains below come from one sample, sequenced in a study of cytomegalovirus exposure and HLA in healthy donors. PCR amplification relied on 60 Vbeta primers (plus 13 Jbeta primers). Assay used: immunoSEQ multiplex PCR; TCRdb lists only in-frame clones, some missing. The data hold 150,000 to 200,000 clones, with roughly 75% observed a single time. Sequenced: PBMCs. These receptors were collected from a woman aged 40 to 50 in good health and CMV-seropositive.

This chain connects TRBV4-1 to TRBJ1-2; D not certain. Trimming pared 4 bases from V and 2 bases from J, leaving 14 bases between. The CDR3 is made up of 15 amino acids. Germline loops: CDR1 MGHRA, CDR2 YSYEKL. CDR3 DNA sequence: TGCGCCAGCAGCCCCGGGCGGGCGATGAACTATGGCTACACCTTC. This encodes CASSPGRAMNYGYTF.

The CDR3, as DNA: TGTGCCAGCAGTGAAAACCAGAGGGGGAATTCACCCCTCCACTTT. Protein product: CASSENQRGNSPLHF. The chain links TRBV2 to TRBJ1-6, with D tentatively TRBD1 (6 bases). This CDR3 contains 15 residues. Per germline, CDR1 SNHLY and CDR2 FYNNEI. V lost 2 bases and J 7 bases, leaving 12 bases between the germline ends.

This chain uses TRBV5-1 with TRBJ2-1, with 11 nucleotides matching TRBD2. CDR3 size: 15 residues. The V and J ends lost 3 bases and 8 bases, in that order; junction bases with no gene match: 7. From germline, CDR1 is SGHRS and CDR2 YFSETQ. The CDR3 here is CASSSTSGSRDEQFF. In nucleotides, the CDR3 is TGCGCCAGCAGCTCTACTAGCGGGAGTAGGGATGAGCAGTTCTTC. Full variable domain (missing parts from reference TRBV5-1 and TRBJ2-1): KAGVTQTPRYLIKTRGQQVTLSCSPISGHRSVSWYQQTPGQGLQFLFEYFSETQRNKGNFPGRFSGRQFSNSRSEMNVSTLELGDSALYLCASSSTSGSRDEQFFGPGTRLTVL.

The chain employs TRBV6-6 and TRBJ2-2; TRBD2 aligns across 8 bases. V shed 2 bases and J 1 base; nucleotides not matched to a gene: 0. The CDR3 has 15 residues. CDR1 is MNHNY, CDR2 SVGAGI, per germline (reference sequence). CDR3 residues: CASSYSGRNTGELFF. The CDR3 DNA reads TGTGCCAGCAGTTACAGCGGGAGGAACACCGGGGAGCTGTTTTTT.

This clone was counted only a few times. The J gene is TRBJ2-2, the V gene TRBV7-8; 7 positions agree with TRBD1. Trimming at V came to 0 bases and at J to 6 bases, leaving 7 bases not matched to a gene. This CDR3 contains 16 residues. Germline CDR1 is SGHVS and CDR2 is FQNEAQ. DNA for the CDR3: TGTGCCAGCAGCTTAGCGCAACAGGGGATCGCCGGGGAGCTGTTTTTT. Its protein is CASSLAQQGIAGELFF.

The CDR3 protein is CSVDSSGDTQYF. DNA for the CDR3: TGCAGCGTTGATTCGAGCGGGGATACGCAGTATTTT. This chain uses TRBV29-1 with TRBJ2-3; the D gene is possibly TRBD2 (6 bases). Germline CDR1 SQVTM, CDR2 ANQGSEA. CDR3 length: 12 residues. V was trimmed by 3 bases and J by 6 bases, leaving 10 bases between them.

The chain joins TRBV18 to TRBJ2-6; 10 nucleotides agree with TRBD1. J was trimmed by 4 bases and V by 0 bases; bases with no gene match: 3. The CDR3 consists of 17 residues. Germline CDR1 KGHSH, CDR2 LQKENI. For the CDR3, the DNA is TGTGCCAGCTCACCACCGGGACAGGGGTCCGGGGCCAACGTCCTGACTTTC. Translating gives CASSPPGQGSGANVLTF. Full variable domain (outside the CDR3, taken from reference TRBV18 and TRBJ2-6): NAGVMQNPRHLVRRRGQEARLRCSPMKGHSHVYWYRQLPEEGLKFMVYLQKENIIDESGMPKERFSAEFPKEGPSILRIQQVVRGDSAAYFCASSPPGQGSGANVLTFGAGSRLTVL.

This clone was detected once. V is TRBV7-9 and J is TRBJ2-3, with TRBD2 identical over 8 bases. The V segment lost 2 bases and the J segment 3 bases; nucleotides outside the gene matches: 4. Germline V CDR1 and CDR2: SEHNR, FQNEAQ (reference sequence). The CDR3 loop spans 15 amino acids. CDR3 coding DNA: TGTGCCAGCAGCTTATTGTCGGGAGGGACAGATACGCAGTATTTT. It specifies CASSLLSGGTDTQYF.

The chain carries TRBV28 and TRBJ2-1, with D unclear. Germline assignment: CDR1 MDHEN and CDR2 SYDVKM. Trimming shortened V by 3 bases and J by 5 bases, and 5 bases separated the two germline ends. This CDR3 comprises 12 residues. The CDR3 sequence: CASSLSDNEQFF. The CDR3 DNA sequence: TGTGCCAGCAGTTTGTCAGACAATGAGCAGTTCTTC. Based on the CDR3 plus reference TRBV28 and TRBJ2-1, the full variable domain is DVKVTQSSRYLVKRTGEKVFLECVQDMDHENMFWYRQDPGLGLRLIYFSYDVKMKEKGDIPEGYSVSREKKERFSLILESASTNQTSMYLCASSLSDNEQFFGPGTRLTVL.

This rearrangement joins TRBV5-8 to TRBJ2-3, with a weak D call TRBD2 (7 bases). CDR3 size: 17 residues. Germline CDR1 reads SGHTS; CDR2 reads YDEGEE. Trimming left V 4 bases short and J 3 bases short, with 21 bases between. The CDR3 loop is CASSPGVYRGATDTQYF. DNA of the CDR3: TGTGCCAGCAGCCCGGGAGTCTATCGGGGGGCGACAGATACGCAGTATTTT.

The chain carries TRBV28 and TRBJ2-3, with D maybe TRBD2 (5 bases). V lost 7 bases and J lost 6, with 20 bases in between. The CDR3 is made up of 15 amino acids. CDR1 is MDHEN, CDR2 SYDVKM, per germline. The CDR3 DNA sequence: TGTGCCAGCAACCGGGGTGAAGGCCGCAGTGATACGCAGTATTTT. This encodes CASNRGEGRSDTQYF. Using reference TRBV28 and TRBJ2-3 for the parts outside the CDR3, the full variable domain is DVKVTQSSRYLVKRTGEKVFLECVQDMDHENMFWYRQDPGLGLRLIYFSYDVKMKEKGDIPEGYSVSREKKERFSLILESASTNQTSMYLCASNRGEGRSDTQYFGPGTRLTVL.

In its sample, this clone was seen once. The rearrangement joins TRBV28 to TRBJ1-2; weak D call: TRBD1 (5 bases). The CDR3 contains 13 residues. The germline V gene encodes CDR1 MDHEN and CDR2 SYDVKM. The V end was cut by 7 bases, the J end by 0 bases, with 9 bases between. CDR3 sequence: CASKDRSNYGYTF. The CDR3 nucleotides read TGTGCCAGCAAAGACAGATCTAACTATGGCTACACCTTC.

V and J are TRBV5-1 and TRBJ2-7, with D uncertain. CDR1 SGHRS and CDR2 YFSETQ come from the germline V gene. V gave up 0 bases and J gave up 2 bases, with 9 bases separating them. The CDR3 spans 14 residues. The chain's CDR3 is CASSLEVSPYEQYF. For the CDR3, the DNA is TGCGCCAGCAGCTTGGAGGTTAGCCCCTACGAGCAGTACTTC.

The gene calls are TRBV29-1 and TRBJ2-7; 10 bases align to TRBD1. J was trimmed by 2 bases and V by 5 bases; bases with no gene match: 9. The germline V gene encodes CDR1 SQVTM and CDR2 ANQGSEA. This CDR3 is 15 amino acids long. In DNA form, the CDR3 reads TGCAGCGTTCTCAGGACGGGGACAGGGGCCTACGAGCAGTACTTC. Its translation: CSVLRTGTGAYEQYF.

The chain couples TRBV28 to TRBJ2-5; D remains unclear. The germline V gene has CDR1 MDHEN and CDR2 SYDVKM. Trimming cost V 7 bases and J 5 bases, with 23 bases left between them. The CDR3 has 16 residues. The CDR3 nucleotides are TGTGCCAGCAACTCTAGAGCGCCAACCGCGAGGGAGACCCAGTACTTC. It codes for CASNSRAPTARETQYF.

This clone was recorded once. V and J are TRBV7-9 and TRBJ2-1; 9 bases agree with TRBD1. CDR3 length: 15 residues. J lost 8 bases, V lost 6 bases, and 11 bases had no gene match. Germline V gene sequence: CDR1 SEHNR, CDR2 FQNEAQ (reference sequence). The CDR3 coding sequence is TGTGCCAGCAGGCAATCCGGACAGGGGTACCATGAGCAGTTCTTC. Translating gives CASRQSGQGYHEQFF.

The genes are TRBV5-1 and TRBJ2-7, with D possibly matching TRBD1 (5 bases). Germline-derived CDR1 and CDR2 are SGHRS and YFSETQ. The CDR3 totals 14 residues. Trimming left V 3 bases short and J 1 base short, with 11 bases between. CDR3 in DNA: TGCGCCAGCAGCTCCCCAGGGAAATCCTACGAGCAGTACTTC. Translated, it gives CASSSPGKSYEQYF.

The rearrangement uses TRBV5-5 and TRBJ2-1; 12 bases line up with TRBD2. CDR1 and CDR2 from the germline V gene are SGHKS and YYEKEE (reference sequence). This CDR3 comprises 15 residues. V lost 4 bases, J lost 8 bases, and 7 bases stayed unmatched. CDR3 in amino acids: CASSLGLAGRYEQFF. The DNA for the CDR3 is TGTGCCAGCAGCCTAGGACTAGCGGGAAGGTATGAGCAGTTCTTC.

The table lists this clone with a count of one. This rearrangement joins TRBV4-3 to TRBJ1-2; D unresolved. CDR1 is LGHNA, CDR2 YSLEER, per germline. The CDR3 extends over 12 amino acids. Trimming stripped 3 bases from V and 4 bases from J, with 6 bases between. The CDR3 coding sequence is TGCGCCAGCAGCCAGTACGGCTATGGCTACACCTTC. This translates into CASSQYGYGYTF.

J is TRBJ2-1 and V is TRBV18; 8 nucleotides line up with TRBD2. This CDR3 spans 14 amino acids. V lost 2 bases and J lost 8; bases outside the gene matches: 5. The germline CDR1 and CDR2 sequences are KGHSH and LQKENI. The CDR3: CASSPGGGTDEQFF. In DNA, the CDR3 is TGTGCCAGCTCACCAGGCGGGGGGACCGATGAGCAGTTCTTC.

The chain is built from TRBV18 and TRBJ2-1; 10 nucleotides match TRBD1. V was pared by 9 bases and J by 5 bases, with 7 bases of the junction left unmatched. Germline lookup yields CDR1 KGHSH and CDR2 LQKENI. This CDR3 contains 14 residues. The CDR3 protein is CASMWDRGNNEQFF. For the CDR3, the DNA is TGTGCCAGTATGTGGGACAGGGGAAACAATGAGCAGTTCTTC.

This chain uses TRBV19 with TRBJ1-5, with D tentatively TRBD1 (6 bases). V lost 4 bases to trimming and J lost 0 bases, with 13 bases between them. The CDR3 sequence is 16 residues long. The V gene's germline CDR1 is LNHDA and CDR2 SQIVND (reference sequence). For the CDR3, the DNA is TGTGCCAGTAGTACCAGGACAGTTTATAGCAATCAGCCCCAGCATTTT. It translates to CASSTRTVYSNQPQHF. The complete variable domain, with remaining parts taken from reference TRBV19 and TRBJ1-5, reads DGGITQSPKYLFRKEGQNVTLSCEQNLNHDAMYWYRQDPGQGLRLIYYSQIVNDFQKGDIAEGYSVSREKKESFPLTVTSAQKNPTAFYLCASSTRTVYSNQPQHFGDGTRLSIL.

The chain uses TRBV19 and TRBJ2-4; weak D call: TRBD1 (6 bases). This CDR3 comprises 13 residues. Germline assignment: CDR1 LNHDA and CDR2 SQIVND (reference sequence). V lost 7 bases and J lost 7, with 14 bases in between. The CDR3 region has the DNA TGTGCCAGTATCGGAAAGGGGGTGAACATTCAGTACTTC. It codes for CASIGKGVNIQYF.

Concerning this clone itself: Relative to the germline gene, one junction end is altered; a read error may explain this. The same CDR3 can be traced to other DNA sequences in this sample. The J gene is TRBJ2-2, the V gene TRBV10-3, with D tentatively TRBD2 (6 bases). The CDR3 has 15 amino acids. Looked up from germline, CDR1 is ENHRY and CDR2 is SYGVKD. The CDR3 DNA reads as TGTGCCATCAGTGACCACCTGGGGGGATCCGGAGAGCTGTTTTTT. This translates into CAISDHLGGSGELFF.